What follows are 16 T cell receptor beta chains derived from one specimen sequenced in a study of T cells in Graves' hyperthyroidism and ophthalmopathy. RNA transcripts were the template for amplifying TCR beta CDR3 regions. HTBI primers were the set used in a first-round RT-PCR of the TCR CDR3. MiXCR was run by TCRdb on the multiplex PCR reads, yielding one entry per CDR3 protein. Counted here are roughly 600,000 distinct CDR3 sequences, 13% to 15% occurring once; the ten biggest clones make up around 13%. Sequencing used blood. These receptors were obtained from a woman aged 45-65 years with Graves' ophthalmopathy.

This clonotype was counted many times. The V call is TRBV7-2, the J call TRBJ2-5, with 7 bases matching TRBD2. Germline V gene sequence: CDR1 SGHTA, CDR2 FQGNSA. Trimming at V came to 5 bases and at J to 5 bases, leaving 8 bases not matched to a gene. The CDR3 spans 14 residues. In DNA form, the CDR3 reads TGTGCCAGCAGCCTCTTGGGGGGGGGGGAGACCCAGTACTTC. Translating it yields CASSLLGGGETQYF.

This clonotype was picked up many times. The V gene is TRBV18, the J gene TRBJ2-3; D remains unclear. V lost 2 bases, J lost 2 bases, and 8 bases lay in between. The CDR3 is 14 amino acids. Per the germline V gene, CDR1 is KGHSH and CDR2 is LQKENI. DNA of the CDR3: TGTGCCAGCTCACCAACGGCAGCCACAGATACGCAGTATTTT. This translates into CASSPTAATDTQYF.

Comments on this clonotype: A junction end diverges from the germline sequence, so it may reflect a read error. V usage is TRBV2 and J usage is TRBJ2-7; TRBD1 agrees at 9 bases. The CDR3 totals 15 residues. Germline lookup yields CDR1 SNHLY and CDR2 FYNNEI. The CDR3 nucleotides are TGCGCCAGCAGCCAAGGGACAGGGACACCCTACGAGCAGTACTTC. It codes for CASSQGTGTPYEQYF. The entire variable domain, with the rest obtained from reference TRBV2 and TRBJ2-7, is as follows: EPEVTQTPSHQVTQMGQEVILRCVPISNHLYFYWYRQILGQKVEFLVSFYNNEISEKSEIFDDQFSVERPDGSNFTLKIRSTKLEDSAMYFCASSQGTGTPYEQYFGPGTRLTVT.

This clonotype came up many times. The chain joins TRBV9 to TRBJ2-3; the match to TRBD2 covers 8 bases. Trimming took 0 bases from V and 1 from J; bases not matched to a gene: 7. This CDR3 contains 17 residues. CDR1 and CDR2 (germline): SGDLS, YYNGEE. CDR3 coding DNA: TGTGCCAGCAGCGTAGGCGGAGCGGGAGTTCGCACAGATACGCAGTATTTT. It translates to CASSVGGAGVRTDTQYF.

This chain uses TRBV28 with TRBJ1-5; D call uncertain. The CDR3 length is 15 residues. Trimming cost V 5 bases and J 2 bases, with 13 bases left between them. Per germline, CDR1 MDHEN and CDR2 SYDVKM. Written as DNA, the CDR3 is TGTGCCAGCAGTCAAATCAGTGTGGGCAATCAGCCCCAGCATTTT. Amino acid sequence: CASSQISVGNQPQHF. Combining the CDR3 with reference TRBV28 and TRBJ1-5 gives the whole variable domain DVKVTQSSRYLVKRTGEKVFLECVQDMDHENMFWYRQDPGLGLRLIYFSYDVKMKEKGDIPEGYSVSREKKERFSLILESASTNQTSMYLCASSQISVGNQPQHFGDGTRLSIL.

At least ten counts were recorded for this clonotype. This rearrangement joins TRBV3-1 to TRBJ1-1, with 8 nucleotides matching TRBD1. This CDR3 spans 12 amino acids. J gave up 6 bases and V 6 bases, and 3 bases lay outside the gene matches. CDR1 and CDR2 (germline): LGHDT, YNNKEL (reference sequence). CDR3: CASRGTGSEAFF. CDR3 DNA: TGTGCCAGCAGAGGGACAGGCTCTGAAGCTTTCTTT.

In its sample, this clonotype was seen many times. The rearrangement links TRBV12-3 or TRBV12-4 to TRBJ1-6; 9 bases line up with TRBD1. Unmatched junction bases numbered 18, after V lost 5 bases and J lost 10 bases. The CDR3 is made up of 18 amino acids. Here the CDR3 reads CASSRTGTGLQGVSPLHF. The CDR3 coding sequence is TGTGCCAGCAGTCGAACCGGGACAGGGTTACAAGGGGTCTCACCCCTCCACTTT.

This clonotype was seen only a few times. The rearrangement links TRBV19 to TRBJ1-5, with D perhaps TRBD1 (5 bases). Germline-derived CDR1 and CDR2 are LNHDA and SQIVND (reference sequence). The V and J ends lost 5 bases and 3 bases respectively, with 11 bases between them. The length of the CDR3 is 14 residues. CDR3 coding DNA: TGTGCCAGTAGTTGGGGCCAGGCCAATCAGCCCCAGCATTTT. Translated: CASSWGQANQPQHF.

At least ten counts were recorded for this clonotype. V usage is TRBV7-2 and J usage is TRBJ2-4; 7 bases align to TRBD1. V gave up 0 bases and J gave up 6 bases; unmatched junction bases: 5. The CDR3 extends over 15 amino acids. Germline-derived CDR1 and CDR2 are SGHTA and FQGNSA. The CDR3 coding sequence is TGTGCCAGCAGCTTAGCGGGTAGACAGGGAAACATTCAGTACTTC. The encoded protein is CASSLAGRQGNIQYF.

This clonotype appeared a few times. J is TRBJ2-1 and V is TRBV12-5; D is unclear. CDR3 length: 14 residues. Trimming stripped 9 bases from V and 4 bases from J, with 16 bases between. The germline V gene encodes CDR1 LGHNT and CDR2 FRNRAP. CDR3 protein: CASAPAGPYNEQFF. The CDR3 DNA is TGTGCTAGCGCCCCGGCCGGGCCATACAATGAGCAGTTCTTC.

The sample holds many counts of this clonotype. This rearrangement joins TRBV2 to TRBJ2-7; D gene uncertain. This CDR3 comprises 11 residues. The germline CDR1 and CDR2 sequences are SNHLY and FYNNEI. V lost 7 bases to trimming and J lost 6 bases, with 10 bases between them. The CDR3 coding sequence is TGTGCCAGCATTGACCGGCGCGAGCAGTACTTC. As protein: CASIDRREQYF. The variable domain in full, with the rest retrieved from reference TRBV2 and TRBJ2-7, is EPEVTQTPSHQVTQMGQEVILRCVPISNHLYFYWYRQILGQKVEFLVSFYNNEISEKSEIFDDQFSVERPDGSNFTLKIRSTKLEDSAMYFCASIDRREQYFGPGTRLTVT.

This clonotype was counted a few times. J is TRBJ2-3 and V is TRBV6-4; 8 nucleotides agree with TRBD1. CDR1 and CDR2 from the germline V gene are MRHNA and SNTAGT. The V and J ends lost 8 bases and 0 bases, in that order; junction bases with no gene match: 1. This CDR3 comprises 13 residues. The CDR3 loop reads CASGDRSTDTQYF. The CDR3 DNA reads TGTGCCAGCGGGGACAGGAGCACAGATACGCAGTATTTT.

This clonotype has more than one count but fewer than ten. V is TRBV7-6 and J is TRBJ2-1, with 12 bases matching TRBD2. This CDR3 has 15 residues. Germline CDR1 is SGHVS and CDR2 is FNYEAQ. V lost 1 base, J lost 9 bases, and 4 bases stayed unmatched. CDR3 DNA sequence: TGTGCCAGCAGCTTAGGACTAGCGGGAGTCGTTGAGCAGTTCTTC. Translated, it gives CASSLGLAGVVEQFF.

This clonotype has a count of ten or more. The chain joins TRBV28 to TRBJ2-7, with a weak D call TRBD2 (6 bases). CDR1 and CDR2 from the germline V gene are MDHEN and SYDVKM. Trimming left V 2 bases short and J 3 bases short, with 14 bases between. CDR3 length: 15 residues. The CDR3 sequence: CASSLTGGLFYEQYF. For the CDR3, the DNA is TGTGCCAGCAGTTTAACCGGGGGTTTGTTCTACGAGCAGTACTTC.

V is TRBV5-1 and J is TRBJ2-1; D possibly corresponds to TRBD2 (6 bases). From germline, CDR1 is SGHRS and CDR2 YFSETQ. V was clipped by 3 bases and J by 3 bases, with 16 bases between them. This CDR3 contains 16 residues. CDR3 DNA: TGCGCCAGCAGCTCGGTCGGGACTGCCGTCTACAATGAGCAGTTCTTC. Protein product: CASSSVGTAVYNEQFF.

This clonotype was detected ten times or more. The rearrangement joins TRBV5-1 to TRBJ2-1; 12 nucleotides agree with TRBD2. V lost 0 bases and J lost 2; bases outside the gene matches: 3. This CDR3 has 17 residues. The V gene's germline CDR1 is SGHRS and CDR2 YFSETQ. The CDR3 region has the DNA TGCGCCAGCAGCTTGGGACTAGCGGGAGTCCCCTACAATGAGCAGTTCTTC. Its translation is CASSLGLAGVPYNEQFF.